These 16 T cell receptor beta chains were all obtained from the same sample, sequenced in a study of T cell repertoires in cytomegalovirus infection. MiXCR, run by TCRdb on the reads, gives a single entry per CDR3 protein. Of 680,000 or so distinct CDR3 sequences listed, roughly 30% are singletons. Their recognized antigens are unknown. The starting material was cultured PBMCs, obtained from culture after CMV antigen stimulation. These receptors originate from a human donor in good health (CMV status not recorded). Some clones in this sample may be carry-over from other donors' samples.

V and J are TRBV25-1 and TRBJ1-1, with D uncertain. Germline V gives CDR1 MGHDK, CDR2 SYGVNS. V shed 7 bases and J shed 5 bases, with 8 bases lying between them. The CDR3 is made up of 11 amino acids. For the CDR3, the DNA is TGTGCCAGCATAACGCGGACTGAAGCTTTCTTT. Its translation: CASITRTEAFF.

This clonotype was seen a handful of times. The chain is built from TRBV27 and TRBJ2-7, with unresolved D. Germline values: CDR1 MNHEY, CDR2 SMNVEV (reference sequence). The CDR3 is made up of 14 amino acids. V was clipped by 0 bases and J by 3 bases, with 9 bases between them. The CDR3 sequence: CASSLSHSSYEQYF. The CDR3, as DNA: TGTGCCAGCAGTTTATCTCATTCCAGCTACGAGCAGTACTTC.

At least ten counts were recorded for this clonotype. The chain carries TRBV7-2 and TRBJ2-7; 14 bases are shared with TRBD2. V trimming: 4 bases; J trimming: 2 bases; junction bases outside the gene matches: 13. The germline V gene encodes CDR1 SGHTA and CDR2 FQGNSA. The CDR3 totals 19 residues. The CDR3 region is CASSSEGLAGELLTYEQYF. CDR3 nucleotides: TGTGCCAGCAGCTCTGAGGGACTAGCGGGAGAATTGCTCACCTACGAGCAGTACTTC.

The chain has TRBV28 and TRBJ2-2; unclear D gene. Trimming stripped 5 bases from V and 2 bases from J, with 3 bases between. In germline, CDR1 is MDHEN, CDR2 SYDVKM. The CDR3 runs 12 residues. This CDR3 reads CASSVNTGELFF. As DNA, the CDR3 is TGTGCCAGCAGTGTAAACACCGGGGAGCTGTTTTTT.

This chain links TRBV12-3 or TRBV12-4 with TRBJ2-7; D may be TRBD1 or TRBD2 (6 bases each). The CDR3 sequence is 15 residues long. V shed 3 bases and J shed 1 base, with 13 bases lying between them. DNA for the CDR3: TGTGCCAGCAGTTTGATGGGGGGCCAATCCTACGAGCAGTACTTC. Its protein product is CASSLMGGQSYEQYF.

The V and J genes are TRBV20-1 and TRBJ2-7; 9 nucleotides line up with TRBD1. The CDR3 contains 14 residues. Germline-derived CDR1 and CDR2 are DFQATT and SNEGSKA (reference sequence). V shed 3 bases and J 4 bases; nucleotides not matched to a gene: 7. The CDR3 nucleotides read TGCAGTGCTAGGAGAGGGGGACAGGGATACGAGCAGTACTTC. This codes for CSARRGGQGYEQYF.

The J gene is TRBJ2-6, the V gene TRBV2; D unresolved. V lost 4 bases and J 0 bases, leaving 10 bases between the germline ends. The CDR3 has 16 amino acids. Germline V gene sequence: CDR1 SNHLY, CDR2 FYNNEI. For the CDR3, the DNA is TGTGCCAGCAGTGCCGAGTTTGTCTCTGGGGCCAACGTCCTGACTTTC. It is translated as CASSAEFVSGANVLTF.

This clonotype occurred a few times. This chain uses TRBV27 with TRBJ2-4; D ambiguous. The CDR3 is made up of 14 amino acids. The V and J ends lost 8 bases and 0 bases respectively, with 11 bases between them. Germline CDR1 is MNHEY and CDR2 is SMNVEV (reference sequence). The CDR3 spells CASDDSGAKNIQYF. The CDR3 DNA follows: TGTGCCAGCGACGACTCTGGAGCCAAAAACATTCAGTACTTC.

This clonotype turned up a few times. The rearrangement links TRBV6-1 to TRBJ2-5; 8 bases agree with TRBD1. The CDR3 covers 15 residues. Germline trimming cut 2 bases from V and 9 bases from J; bases unmatched to any gene: 11. Germline V gene sequence: CDR1 MNHNS, CDR2 SASEGT. This chain's CDR3 is CASSESGTGYLAQYF. In DNA, the CDR3 is TGTGCCAGCAGTGAATCCGGGACAGGATATCTGGCCCAGTACTTC.

The gene calls are TRBV19 and TRBJ2-5; D unclear. V was shortened by 3 bases and J by 1 base, with 6 bases between the two germline ends. The CDR3 contains 13 residues. Germline CDR1 LNHDA, CDR2 SQIVND (reference sequence). The CDR3 sequence: CASSIGTQETQYF. The CDR3 DNA sequence: TGTGCCAGTAGTATCGGAACCCAAGAGACCCAGTACTTC. Full variable domain (remainder filled in from reference TRBV19 and TRBJ2-5): DGGITQSPKYLFRKEGQNVTLSCEQNLNHDAMYWYRQDPGQGLRLIYYSQIVNDFQKGDIAEGYSVSREKKESFPLTVTSAQKNPTAFYLCASSIGTQETQYFGPGTRLLVL.

The chain employs TRBV12-3 or TRBV12-4 and TRBJ2-7, with 7 bases matching TRBD1. The CDR3 length is 14 residues. V lost 3 bases and J lost 9; bases outside the gene matches: 11. The CDR3 region is CASSFPGQPRVQYF. The CDR3 nucleotides are TGTGCCAGCAGTTTCCCGGGACAGCCACGGGTGCAGTACTTC.

This chain joins TRBV7-9 and TRBJ2-1; 8 bases align to TRBD1. The CDR3 has 15 amino acids. Germline V gene sequence: CDR1 SEHNR, CDR2 FQNEAQ (reference sequence). Germline trimming cut 3 bases from V and 9 bases from J; bases unmatched to any gene: 10. The DNA for the CDR3 is TGTGCCAGCAGCTTCTTAAACAGGGGGGTCATTGAGCAGTTCTTC. Encoded protein: CASSFLNRGVIEQFF.

This clonotype was picked up a small number of times. The chain couples TRBV27 to TRBJ2-7; no firm D call. CDR3 length: 15 amino acids. V was clipped by 8 bases and J by 2 bases, with 19 bases between them. Looked up from germline, CDR1 is MNHEY and CDR2 is SMNVEV (reference sequence). In DNA, the CDR3 is TGTGCCAGCGGAGCAATCCATCGGCCCCCCTACGAGCAGTACTTC. Amino acids: CASGAIHRPPYEQYF.

To note about this clonotype: Given a much more abundant clone one base away, this may be a read error. The gene calls are TRBV7-6 and TRBJ1-1; D unresolved. Germline-derived CDR1 and CDR2 are SGHVS and FNYEAQ. The CDR3 is 13 amino acids. V was trimmed by 5 bases and J by 1 base, leaving 8 bases between them. The CDR3 protein is CASSPFKNTEAFF. CDR3 nucleotides: TGTGCCAGCAGCCCTTTCAAGAACACTGAAGCTTTCTTT. The complete variable domain, with remaining parts taken from reference TRBV7-6 and TRBJ1-1, reads GAGVSQSPRYKVTKRGQDVALRCDPISGHVSLYWYRQALGQGPEFLTYFNYEAQQDKSGLPNDRFSAERPEGSISTLTIQRTEQRDSAMYRCASSPFKNTEAFFGQGTRLTVV.

A note on this clonotype: A much more abundant neighbour one base away suggests this may be a read error. The V and J genes are TRBV5-4 and TRBJ2-3, with D perhaps matching TRBD1 or TRBD2 (5 bases each). CDR3 length: 13 residues. V lost 3 bases to trimming and J lost 4 bases, with 9 bases between them. Germline loops: CDR1 SGHNT, CDR2 YYREEE (reference sequence). For the CDR3, the DNA is TGTGCCAGCAGCTGGGGGACCTCAGATACGCAGTATTTT. As protein: CASSWGTSDTQYF.

This clonotype was detected only a few times. J is TRBJ1-2 and V is TRBV27; the match to TRBD1 covers 10 bases. CDR3 length equals 14 residues. The germline CDR1 and CDR2 sequences are MNHEY and SMNVEV (reference sequence). V dropped 6 bases and J dropped 6; count of bases not matched to a gene: 7. CDR3 nucleotides: TGTGCCAGCAGCCGCCGGGACAGGGGCGATGGCTACACCTTC. Its translation is CASSRRDRGDGYTF.